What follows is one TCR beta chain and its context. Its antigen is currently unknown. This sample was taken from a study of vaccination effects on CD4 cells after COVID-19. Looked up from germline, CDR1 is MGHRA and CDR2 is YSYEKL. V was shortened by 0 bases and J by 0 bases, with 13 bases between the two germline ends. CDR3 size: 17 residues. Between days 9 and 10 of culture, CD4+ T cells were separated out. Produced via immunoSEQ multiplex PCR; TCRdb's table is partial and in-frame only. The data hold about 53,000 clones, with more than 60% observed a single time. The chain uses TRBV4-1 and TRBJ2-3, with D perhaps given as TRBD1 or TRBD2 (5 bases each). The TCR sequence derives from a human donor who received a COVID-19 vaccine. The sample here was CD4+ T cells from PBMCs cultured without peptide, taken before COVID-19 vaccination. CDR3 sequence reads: CASSQDTGAASTDTQYF. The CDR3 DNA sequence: TGCGCCAGCAGCCAAGATACCGGGGCGGCAAGCACAGATACGCAGTATTTT.